The TCR beta chain under discussion was sequenced for a study of shared clonotypes between healthy human individuals. The assay was immunoSEQ multiplex PCR, and TCRdb's table has in-frame clones only and misses some. The data hold roughly 1,000,000 clones, with around 82% observed a single time. V was pared by 0 bases and J by 0 bases, with 1 base of the junction left unmatched. The CDR3 is made up of 15 amino acids. Germline CDR1 is SGDLS and CDR2 is YYNGEE. Notes on this clone: Its antigen is currently unknown.

Notes on the study in general: How much donors shared clonotypes was expected to be affected by sequencing depth.

The donor population consisted of healthy HIV-negative adults with no recent acute infections or vaccinations. The chain combines TRBV9 with TRBJ2-3; 7 bases agree with TRBD1. The source is a man aged 18 to 30 in good health. Some clones in this sample may be carry-over from other donors' samples. Sequenced input: memory CD4+ T cells from PBMCs. The subset was: CD45RA-negative fraction. CDR3 nucleotides: TGTGCCAGCAGCGTAGGACAGGGAAGCACAGATACGCAGTATTTT. Translation gives CASSVGQGSTDTQYF.